This T cell receptor (beta chain) comes out of a study of CD8 T cells in ankylosing spondylitis. V was cut by 9 bases and J by 0 bases, with 11 bases left in between. The germline V gene has CDR1 LNHDA and CDR2 SQIVND (reference sequence). The CDR3 sequence is 13 residues long. TCRdb re-called the 5' RACE reads through MiXCR, storing one row per CDR3 protein. This sample has approximately 290,000 distinct CDR3 sequences, with 20% found just once. This clonotype was picked up a small number of times. The sequence derives from a female donor with ankylosing spondylitis or in good health (not recorded which). The chain is built from TRBV19 and TRBJ2-5; tentatively, D is TRBD1 (5 bases). The sample was blood, either unsorted or a sorted T cell fraction (not recorded which). DNA of the CDR3: TGTGCCAGAAACGCGACAGACCAAGAGACCCAGTACTTC. This gives the protein CARNATDQETQYF.